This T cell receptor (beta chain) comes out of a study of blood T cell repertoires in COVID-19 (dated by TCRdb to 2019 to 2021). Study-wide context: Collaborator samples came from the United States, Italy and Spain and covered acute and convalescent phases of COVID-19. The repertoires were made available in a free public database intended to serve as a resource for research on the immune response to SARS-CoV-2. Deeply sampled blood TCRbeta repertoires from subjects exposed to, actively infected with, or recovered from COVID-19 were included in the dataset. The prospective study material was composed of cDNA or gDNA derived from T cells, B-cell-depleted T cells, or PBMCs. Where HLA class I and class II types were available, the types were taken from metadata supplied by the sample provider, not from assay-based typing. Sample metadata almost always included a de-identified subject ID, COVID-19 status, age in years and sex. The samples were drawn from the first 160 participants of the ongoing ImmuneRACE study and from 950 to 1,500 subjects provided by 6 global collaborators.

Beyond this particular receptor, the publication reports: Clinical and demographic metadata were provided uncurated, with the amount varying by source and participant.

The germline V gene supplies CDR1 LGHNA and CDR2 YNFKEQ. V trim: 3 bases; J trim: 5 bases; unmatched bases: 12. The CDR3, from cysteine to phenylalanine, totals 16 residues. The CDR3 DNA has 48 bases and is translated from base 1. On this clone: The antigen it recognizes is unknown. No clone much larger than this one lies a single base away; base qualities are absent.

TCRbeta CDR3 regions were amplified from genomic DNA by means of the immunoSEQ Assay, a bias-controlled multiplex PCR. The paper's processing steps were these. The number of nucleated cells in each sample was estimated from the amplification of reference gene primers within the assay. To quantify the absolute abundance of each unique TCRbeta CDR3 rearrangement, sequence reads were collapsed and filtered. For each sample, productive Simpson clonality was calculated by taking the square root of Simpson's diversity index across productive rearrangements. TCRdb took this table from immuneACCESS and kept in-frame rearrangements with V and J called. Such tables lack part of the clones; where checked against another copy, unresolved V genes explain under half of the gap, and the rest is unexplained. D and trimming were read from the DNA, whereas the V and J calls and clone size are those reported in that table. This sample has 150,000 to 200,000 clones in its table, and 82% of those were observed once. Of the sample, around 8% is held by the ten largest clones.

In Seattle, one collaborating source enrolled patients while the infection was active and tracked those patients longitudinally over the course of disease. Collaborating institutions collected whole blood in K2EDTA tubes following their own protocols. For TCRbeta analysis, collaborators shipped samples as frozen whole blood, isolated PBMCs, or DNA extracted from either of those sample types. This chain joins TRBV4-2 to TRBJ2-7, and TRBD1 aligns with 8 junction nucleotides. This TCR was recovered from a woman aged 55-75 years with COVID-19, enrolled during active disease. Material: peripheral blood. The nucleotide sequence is TGTGCCAGCAGCCATAACATAGGACAGGGATCCCACGAGCAGTACTTC. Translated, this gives CASSHNIGQGSHEQYF.